This T cell receptor (beta chain) was identified during a study of shared clonotypes between healthy human individuals. Study outcomes and limitations: Sequencing of the sorted subsets was shown by rarefaction to be incomplete despite large depth.

With 1 base removed from V and 6 bases from J, the gap between germline ends came to 12 bases. Germline-derived CDR1 and CDR2 are LNHDA and SQIVND (reference sequence). The CDR3 is 15 amino acids. Here immunoSEQ multiplex PCR was the method, and the copy in TCRdb shows in-frame clones only, minus some. The sample contains approximately 650,000 clones, around 95% of which appear only once. In the naive CD8 group, cells lacked CD45RO and were positively selected for CCR7, so terminally differentiated effector memory CD45RA+ cells were left out. Notes on this clone: What it recognizes is unknown.

The specimen sequenced was naive CD8+ T cells sorted from blood. The TCR was taken from a woman in her thirties in good health. This chain joins TRBV19 and TRBJ2-2; a possible D gene is TRBD2 (7 bases). This chain's CDR3 is CASSIAGEGAGELFF. The CDR3 region has the DNA TGTGCCAGTAGTATAGCTGGGGAGGGGGCCGGGGAGCTGTTTTTT.